This entry is about one TCR beta chain. What this receptor recognizes is not known. Library creation used the immunoSEQ multiplex PCR assay. A mixture of 60 forward primers for TCR Vbeta segments and 13 reverse primers for TCR Jbeta segments was used in the multiplex PCR. Amplification of the CDR3 region of rearranged TCR beta genes was performed with a multiplex PCR assay on genomic DNA. Amplified TCR beta libraries were sequenced as 87-base-pair reads on the Illumina HiSeq System. The source study handled its data this way. In a later analysis, roughly 80 million unique TCR beta chains were counted across the 500 to 850 repertoires, and roughly 10 million of these chains were shared by at least two donors. Raw reads were error-corrected and collapsed into unique sequences by a nearest-neighbor algorithm in which closely related sequences were merged to remove PCR and sequencing errors. Alignment of CDR3 sequences to IMGT reference sequences was used to assign V, D and J gene segments. For a sequence to be retained, a match of at least six nucleotides to both a V gene segment and a J gene segment was required. Rearrangements were classified as productive when the CDR3 lacked stop codons and remained in frame with V and J, and all other rearrangements were classified as non-productive. Following IMGT convention, CDR3 was defined as the stretch from the second conserved V-encoded cysteine to the conserved J-encoded phenylalanine. The earlier analysis of fewer than 700 of the donors excluded sequences that lacked an unambiguous match to a single V gene segment. An earlier analysis of a few hundred of the donors classified V segments as functional when productive rearrangements were above 56.7% and as segregating when the standard deviation between donors was above 5%. A statistical classification framework was developed to diagnose cytomegalovirus status using the catalog of TCR beta chain sequences. In a later analysis, TCR nucleotide sequences were compared against IMGT/GENE-DB human TR gene sequences so that V and J genes could be assigned. Using the TCRdist pipeline, a later analysis assigned CDR3 sequences along with most-parsimonious VDJ recombination scenarios. In a later analysis, each TCR beta chain was defined by its CDR3 amino acid sequence together with its V-gene family, and reads without a unique V-gene family were excluded. To address suspected cross-contamination and a sequencing artifact, a later analysis removed 592 highly shared, low-generation-probability nucleotide sequences. For each public chain, a later analysis derived a clonal expansion index from normalized ranks of inferred template counts within each repertoire. Generation probabilities in a later analysis came from a VDJ recombination model fitted to out-of-frame rearrangements, and those results were checked against IGoR. A later analysis scored TCR-TCR, TCR-HLA and TCR-CMV co-occurrence with hypergeometric tests, applying a repertoire-size bias correction to TCR pairs. False discovery rates were estimated in a later analysis by permuting HLA or CMV assignments 20 times. In a later analysis, co-occurring TCRs were grouped with DBSCAN, and TCRdist sequence similarity was added when clustering was performed within HLA-allele-positive subsets. For co-occurrence clustering, repertoires with fewer than 30,000 or more than 120,000 public chains were excluded, along with four or five repertoires with anomalous nucleotide sharing. The table was pulled from immuneACCESS by TCRdb, which kept in-frame rearrangements only. Such tables lose some clones; where checked, under half of the loss comes from unresolved V genes, and the rest has no known cause. Clonal size and the V and J genes are those of that table, whereas D and trimming came from the DNA. In this sample's table one finds about 210,000 clones. Clones ranked in the top ten supply roughly 0.98% of the sample.

This sample was included in a study of cytomegalovirus exposure and HLA in healthy donors (dated by TCRdb to about 2017). Broadly, across the study: In an earlier analysis of around 540 of the donors, 276 Gb of sequence data and 117 million unique TCR beta sequences from about 180 million T cells were reported. Roughly 300 gigabases of sequencing data and tens of millions of unique TCR sequences were included in an early release covering 550 to 650 HLA-typed donors. Of the roughly 410 genotyped donors, 70% to 90% were placed in the genetic ancestry cluster associated with self-reported Caucasian donors. The study aimed to test whether signatures of past pathogen exposure could be identified by cataloging public T cell receptors. The study used immunosequencing to profile the T cell repertoires of 666 subjects and linked those repertoires to cytomegalovirus serostatus. Besides the first cohort of approximately 710 subjects, a separate validation cohort made up of roughly 130 different subjects was used. High-throughput TCR immunosequencing, statistical association of individual TCRs with disease status, and machine learning were combined to predict cytomegalovirus infection status. In a later analysis, previously published TCR beta repertoires from 550 to 700 donors were re-analyzed and high-resolution HLA genotyping was added so that TCR occurrence patterns could be studied. Rather than using new phenotypic data, the later analysis identified candidate immune exposures from TCR beta sequences and from how often those sequences occurred across donors. In an earlier analysis of roughly 580 of the donors, high-throughput TCR beta sequencing was used to judge whether each TCR beta V gene segment behaved as functional or pseudogenic. Alongside the repertoire data, information on donor age, sex, ethnicity and CMV serostatus was compiled. A later genetic analysis used genome-wide SNP genotypes for about 60% of the roughly 700 donors, treating that subset as a discovery cohort. Every repertoire in the discovery cohort had been generated on one and the same sequencing platform. HLA typing included class I and class II loci at four-digit resolution. Typing coverage varied by locus: about 620-640 donors for A, B, C, DRB1 and DQB1; roughly 560 for DQA1; over 600 for DPA1; approximately 470 for DPB1. Because of strong linkage in the cohort, roughly five DR-DQ haplotypes were treated as single units for association and clustering. Across some 400 genotyped donors of the cohort, an average of roughly 200,000 unique TCR beta nucleotide sequences per donor were sequenced, and 15% to 20% of those sequences were non-productive. The full study reports these points: Because counts were too low, roughly 18 rarely observed V segments, including chromosome 9 orphons, were left out of the earlier analysis of some 600 of the donors. Specific HLA alleles were associated with roughly 17,000 TCR beta sequences at a false discovery rate of 0.05 in a later analysis. Linkage disequilibrium might explain the correlated functional status among segregating V segments, but an unknown experimental factor could not be excluded. A further reported finding was that TCR beta sequences accurately predicted the HLA-A and HLA-B alleles for most subjects in the first cohort. According to the authors, the approach could potentially be generalized to other disease states and immunological phenotypes. Presence/absence analyses assumed roughly uniform sequencing depth across donors, an assumption that may not hold. HLA typing was unavailable for some donors at each locus, so association tests used only the typed subset. The 87-base-pair reads could not distinguish some IMGT-functional V segments, including TRBV6-2 and TRBV6-3, so those segments were excluded. The sequencing pipeline was judged likely to have produced a cluster of highly shared sequence variants as a technical artifact. A later analysis found that TCR association rates varied across HLA loci, with DRB1 alleles showing the most associated TCRs and HLA-C alleles the fewest. While some public TCRs were present in many individuals, most TCR sequences turned up only very rarely across donors. Compared with equally common non-associated chains, HLA-associated TCR beta chains in a later analysis were more clonally expanded and had lower generation probabilities. Broadly in line with IMGT annotations, most TCR beta V segments showed up in productive rearrangements about 90% or about 30% of the time in an earlier analysis of 450 to 600 of the donors. A later genetic analysis associated a missense DCLRE1C variant with V-gene and J-gene trimming of TCR beta chains, and an independent cohort replicated the association. In this cohort, only TCR beta chains were sequenced, and detectable features were limited by the absence of alpha or paired-chain data. Strong co-occurrence of HLA alleles, especially DR and DQ, made assigning TCR associations to individual alleles difficult. In a later analysis, most CMV-associated TCR beta chains were found to appear HLA-restricted, with HLA associations seemingly driven largely by CMV exposure. The classifier was reported to diagnose cytomegalovirus status with high specificity and sensitivity in both the original cohort and the validation cohort. Compared with the approximately 670-donor mean, donors in an Asian-associated ancestry cluster had fewer N-insertions in productive TCRs, according to a later genetic analysis. CMV serostatus was the only immune exposure information available for the cohort. In vitro tests confirmed that a few of the cytomegalovirus-associated TCR beta chains recognize cytomegalovirus antigens. A later analysis reported that several top co-occurrence clusters appeared linked to parvovirus B19, influenza, CMV and Epstein-Barr virus. The study listed approximately 150 TCR beta chains as associated with cytomegalovirus.

The cohort consisted of 600 to 750 healthy bone marrow donors. All cohort members were sampled while nominally healthy, although unrecorded immune exposures were likely present. The donor tested CMV seropositive, placing the donor among the 250 to 300 seropositive members of the cohort. Each donor provided a peripheral blood sample, and peripheral blood mononuclear cells were used for TCR beta sequencing. Genomic DNA was extracted from the blood cell samples with the Qiagen DNeasy Blood Extraction Kit. V is pared back by 0 bases and J by 8 bases, with 13 bases lying between the germline termini. The CDR3 holds 13 amino acids from the cysteine to the phenylalanine. The kept DNA is CDR3 alone, 39 bases in frame from the first base. The germline V gene (reference sequence) provides CDR1 GTSNPN and CDR2 SVGIG.

The chain is assembled from TRBV30 and TRBJ1-2, with no confidently assigned D gene. The TCR was taken from a woman in her twenties or thirties in good health and CMV-seropositive. Sequenced material: PBMCs. The CDR3: CAWSVISFGGYTF. Read as DNA, the sequence is TGTGCCTGGAGTGTAATTTCCTTCGGGGGCTACACCTTC.